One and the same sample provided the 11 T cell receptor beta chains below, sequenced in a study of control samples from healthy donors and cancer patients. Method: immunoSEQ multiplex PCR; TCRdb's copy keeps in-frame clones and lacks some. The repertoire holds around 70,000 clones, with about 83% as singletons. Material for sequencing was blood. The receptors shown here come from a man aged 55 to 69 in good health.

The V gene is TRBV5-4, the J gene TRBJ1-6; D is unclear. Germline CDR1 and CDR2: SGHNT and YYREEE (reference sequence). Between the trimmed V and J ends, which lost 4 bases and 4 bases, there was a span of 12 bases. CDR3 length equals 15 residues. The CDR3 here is CASSHRDMYNSPLHF. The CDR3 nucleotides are TGTGCCAGCAGCCACCGAGACATGTATAATTCACCCCTCCACTTT.

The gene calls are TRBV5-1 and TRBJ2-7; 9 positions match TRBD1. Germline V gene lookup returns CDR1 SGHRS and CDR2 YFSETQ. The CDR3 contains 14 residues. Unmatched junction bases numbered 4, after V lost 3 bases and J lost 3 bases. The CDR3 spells CASSSGQGNYEQYF. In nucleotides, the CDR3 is TGCGCCAGCAGCTCAGGACAGGGGAACTACGAGCAGTACTTC.

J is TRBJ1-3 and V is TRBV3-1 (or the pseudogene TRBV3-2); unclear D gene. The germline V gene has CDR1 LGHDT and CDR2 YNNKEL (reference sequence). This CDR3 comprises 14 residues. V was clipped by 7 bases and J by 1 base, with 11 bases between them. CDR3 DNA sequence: TGTGCCAGCACCTTTGGGCCGTCTGGAAACACCATATATTTT. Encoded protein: CASTFGPSGNTIYF.

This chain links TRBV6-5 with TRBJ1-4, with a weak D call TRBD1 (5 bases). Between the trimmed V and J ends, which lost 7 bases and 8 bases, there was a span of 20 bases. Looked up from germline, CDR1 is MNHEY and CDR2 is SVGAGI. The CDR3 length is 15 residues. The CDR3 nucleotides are TGTGCCAGCACCCTTGGACAAGGACGACGAGAAAAACTGTTTTTT. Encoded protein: CASTLGQGRREKLFF.

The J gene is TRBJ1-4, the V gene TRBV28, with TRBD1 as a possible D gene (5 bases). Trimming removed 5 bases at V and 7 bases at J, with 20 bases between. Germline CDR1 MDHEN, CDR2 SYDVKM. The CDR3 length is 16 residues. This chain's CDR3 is CASSPPGVWGPEKLFF. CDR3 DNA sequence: TGTGCCAGCAGTCCTCCCGGGGTTTGGGGCCCTGAAAAACTGTTTTTT.

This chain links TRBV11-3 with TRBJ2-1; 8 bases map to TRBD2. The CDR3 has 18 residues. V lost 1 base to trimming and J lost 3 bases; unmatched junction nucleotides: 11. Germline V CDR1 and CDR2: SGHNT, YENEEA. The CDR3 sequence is CASSLGPRGSGSYNEQFF. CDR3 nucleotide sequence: TGTGCCAGCAGCTTAGGGCCCCGTGGGAGCGGGAGCTACAATGAGCAGTTCTTC.

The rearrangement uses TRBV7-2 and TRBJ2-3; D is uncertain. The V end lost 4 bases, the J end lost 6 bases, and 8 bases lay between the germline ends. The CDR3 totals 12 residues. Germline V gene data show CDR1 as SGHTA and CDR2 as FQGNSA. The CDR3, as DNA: TGTGCCAGCAGCTCCCCAGTGGATACGCAGTATTTT. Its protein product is CASSSPVDTQYF. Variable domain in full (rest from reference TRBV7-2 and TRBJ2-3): GAGVSQSPSNKVTEKGKDVELRCDPISGHTALYWYRQSLGQGLEFLIYFQGNSAPDKSGLPSDRFSAERTGGSVSTLTIQRTQQEDSAVYLCASSSPVDTQYFGPGTRLTVL.

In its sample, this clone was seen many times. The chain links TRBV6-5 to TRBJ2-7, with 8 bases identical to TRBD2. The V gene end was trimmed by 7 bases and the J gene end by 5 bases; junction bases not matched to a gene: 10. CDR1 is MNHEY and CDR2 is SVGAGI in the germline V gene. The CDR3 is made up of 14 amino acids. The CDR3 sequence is CASKREGQSHEQYF. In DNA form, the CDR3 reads TGTGCCAGCAAACGGGAGGGCCAGTCCCACGAGCAGTACTTC.

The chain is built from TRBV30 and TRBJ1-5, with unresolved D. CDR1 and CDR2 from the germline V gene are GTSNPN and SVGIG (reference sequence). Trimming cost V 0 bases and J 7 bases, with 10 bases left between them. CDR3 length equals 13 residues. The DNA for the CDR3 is TGTGCCTGGAGTGTACGAGGGTGGCAGCCCCAGCATTTT. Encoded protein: CAWSVRGWQPQHF. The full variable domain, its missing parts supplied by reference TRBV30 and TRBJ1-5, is SQTIHQWPATLVQPVGSPLSLECTVEGTSNPNLYWYRQAAGRGLQLLFYSVGIGQISSEVPQNLSASRPQDRQFILSSKKLLLSDSGFYLCAWSVRGWQPQHFGDGTRLSIL.

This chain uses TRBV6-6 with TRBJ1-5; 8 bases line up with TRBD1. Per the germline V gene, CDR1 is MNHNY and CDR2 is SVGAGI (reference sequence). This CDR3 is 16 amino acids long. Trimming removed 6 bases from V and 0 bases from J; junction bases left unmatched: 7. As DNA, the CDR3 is TGTGCCAGCAGAACCGGACAGGGACTTAGCAATCAGCCCCAGCATTTT. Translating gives CASRTGQGLSNQPQHF.

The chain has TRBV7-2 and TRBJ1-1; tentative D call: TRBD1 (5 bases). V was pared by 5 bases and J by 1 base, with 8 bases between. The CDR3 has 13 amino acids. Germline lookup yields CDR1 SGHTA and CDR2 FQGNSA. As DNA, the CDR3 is TGTGCCAGCAGCCAAGGACAGAACACTGAAGCTTTCTTT. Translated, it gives CASSQGQNTEAFF. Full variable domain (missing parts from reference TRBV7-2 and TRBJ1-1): GAGVSQSPSNKVTEKGKDVELRCDPISGHTALYWYRQSLGQGLEFLIYFQGNSAPDKSGLPSDRFSAERTGGSVSTLTIQRTQQEDSAVYLCASSQGQNTEAFFGQGTRLTVV.